This T cell receptor beta chain was profiled in a study of blood T cell repertoires in COVID-19. Study at large: Whether acute or convalescent, the COVID-19 samples came from the United States, Italy and Spain. PBMCs, B-cell-depleted T cells, or T cells were the source of the cDNA or gDNA that made up the material.

Enrolled during active infection, Seattle patients were then followed longitudinally. In the original analysis: Amplification from reference gene primers served as the basis for estimated nucleated cell counts. Clones were sequenced by immunoSEQ multiplex PCR, and TCRdb holds only the in-frame ones, with some missing. D and trimming come from the DNA, and the V and J calls and clone size come from that table. The repertoire holds some 270,000 clones, with almost 90% as singletons. V was trimmed by 5 bases and J by 2 bases, leaving 10 bases between them. The germline gives CDR1 SGHNT, CDR2 YYREEE (reference sequence). The CDR3 sequence is 13 residues long.

The V and J genes are TRBV5-4 and TRBJ2-5; no definite D call. This TCR derives from a woman aged 55-70 years with COVID-19, enrolled during active disease. What was sequenced was peripheral blood. CDR3 sequence: CASREKRQETQYF. The CDR3 DNA is TGTGCCAGCAGAGAGAAGAGGCAAGAGACCCAGTACTTC.